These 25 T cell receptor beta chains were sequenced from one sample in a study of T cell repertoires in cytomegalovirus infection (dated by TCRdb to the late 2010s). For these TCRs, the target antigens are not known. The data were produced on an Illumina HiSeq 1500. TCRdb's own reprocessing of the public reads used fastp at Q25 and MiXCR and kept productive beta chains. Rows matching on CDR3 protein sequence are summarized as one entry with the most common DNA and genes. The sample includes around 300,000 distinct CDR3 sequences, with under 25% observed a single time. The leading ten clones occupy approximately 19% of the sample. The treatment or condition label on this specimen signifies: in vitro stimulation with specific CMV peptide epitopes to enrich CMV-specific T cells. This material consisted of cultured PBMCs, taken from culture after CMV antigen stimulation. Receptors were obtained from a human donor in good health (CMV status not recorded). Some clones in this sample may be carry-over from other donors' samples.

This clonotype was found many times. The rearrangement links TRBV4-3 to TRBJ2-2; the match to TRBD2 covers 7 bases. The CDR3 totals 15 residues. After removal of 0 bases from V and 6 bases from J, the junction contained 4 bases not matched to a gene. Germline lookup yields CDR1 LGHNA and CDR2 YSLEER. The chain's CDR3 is CASSQDWAGAGELFF. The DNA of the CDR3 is TGCGCCAGCAGCCAAGACTGGGCGGGAGCCGGGGAGCTGTTTTTT.

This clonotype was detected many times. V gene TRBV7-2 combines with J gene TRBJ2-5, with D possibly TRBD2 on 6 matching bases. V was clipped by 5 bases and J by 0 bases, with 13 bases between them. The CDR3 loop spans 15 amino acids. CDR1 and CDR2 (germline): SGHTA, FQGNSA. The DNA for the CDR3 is TGTGCCAGCAGCCTAAGCGCGGGGAACCAAGAGACCCAGTACTTC. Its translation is CASSLSAGNQETQYF.

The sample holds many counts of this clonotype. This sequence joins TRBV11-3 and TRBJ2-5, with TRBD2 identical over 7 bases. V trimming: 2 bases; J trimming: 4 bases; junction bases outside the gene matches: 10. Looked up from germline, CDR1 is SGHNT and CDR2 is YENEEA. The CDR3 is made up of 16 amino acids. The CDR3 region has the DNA TGTGCCAGCAGCTTACGGGCGGGCGGGAGTGTAGAGACCCAGTACTTC. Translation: CASSLRAGGSVETQYF.

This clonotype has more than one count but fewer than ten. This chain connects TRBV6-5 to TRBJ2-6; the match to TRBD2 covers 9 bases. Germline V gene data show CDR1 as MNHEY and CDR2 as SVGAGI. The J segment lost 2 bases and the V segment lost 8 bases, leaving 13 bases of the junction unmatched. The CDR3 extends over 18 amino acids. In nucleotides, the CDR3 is TGTGCCAGCTACGCTAGAAGGCTAGCGGGACCTGGGGCCAACGTCCTGACTTTC. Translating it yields CASYARRLAGPGANVLTF.

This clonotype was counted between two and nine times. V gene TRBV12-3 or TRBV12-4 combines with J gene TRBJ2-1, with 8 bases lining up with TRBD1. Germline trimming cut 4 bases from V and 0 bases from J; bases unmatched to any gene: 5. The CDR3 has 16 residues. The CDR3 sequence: CASSWGDRNSYNEQFF. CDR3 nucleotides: TGTGCCAGCAGTTGGGGGGACAGGAACTCCTACAATGAGCAGTTCTTC.

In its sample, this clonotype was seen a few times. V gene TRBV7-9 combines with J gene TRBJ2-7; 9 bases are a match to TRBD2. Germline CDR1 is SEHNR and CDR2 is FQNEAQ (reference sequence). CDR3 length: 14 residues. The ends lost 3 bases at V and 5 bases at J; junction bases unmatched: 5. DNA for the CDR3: TGTGCCAGCAGCTTTAGCGGGAGTGTCGACGAGCAGTACTTC. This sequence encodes CASSFSGSVDEQYF.

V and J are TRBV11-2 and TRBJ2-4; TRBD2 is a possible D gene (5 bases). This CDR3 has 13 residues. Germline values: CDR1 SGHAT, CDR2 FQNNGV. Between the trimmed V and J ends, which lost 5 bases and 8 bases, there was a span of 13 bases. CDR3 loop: CASSPRRGDIQYF. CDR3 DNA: TGTGCCAGCAGCCCCCGTCGGGGAGACATTCAGTACTTC.

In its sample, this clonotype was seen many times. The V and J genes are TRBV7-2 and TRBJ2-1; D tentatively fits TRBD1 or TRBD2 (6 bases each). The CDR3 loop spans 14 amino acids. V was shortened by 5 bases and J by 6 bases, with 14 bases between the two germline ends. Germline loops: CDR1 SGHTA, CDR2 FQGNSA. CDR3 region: CASSRGVQGNEQFF. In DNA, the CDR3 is TGTGCCAGCAGCAGGGGGGTCCAGGGCAATGAGCAGTTCTTC.

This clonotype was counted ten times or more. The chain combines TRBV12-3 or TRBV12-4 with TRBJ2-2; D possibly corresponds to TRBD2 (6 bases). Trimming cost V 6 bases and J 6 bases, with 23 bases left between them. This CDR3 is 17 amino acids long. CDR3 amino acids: CASSPTSSGVYSGELFF. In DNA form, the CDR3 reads TGTGCCAGCAGCCCCACCTCGTCGGGGGTATACTCCGGGGAGCTGTTTTTT.

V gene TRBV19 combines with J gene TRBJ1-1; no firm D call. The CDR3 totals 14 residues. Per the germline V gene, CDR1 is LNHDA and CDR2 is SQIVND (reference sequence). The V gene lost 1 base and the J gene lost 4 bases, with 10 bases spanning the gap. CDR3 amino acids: CASSIATGFTEAFF. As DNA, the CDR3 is TGTGCCAGTAGTATAGCGACGGGATTCACTGAAGCTTTCTTT.

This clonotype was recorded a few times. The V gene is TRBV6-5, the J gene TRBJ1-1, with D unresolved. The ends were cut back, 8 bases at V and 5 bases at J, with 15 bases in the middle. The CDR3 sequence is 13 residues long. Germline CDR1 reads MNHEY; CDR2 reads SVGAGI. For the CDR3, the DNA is TGTGCCAGCGTCTCAAGCCTGGGGACTGAAGCTTTCTTT. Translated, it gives CASVSSLGTEAFF.

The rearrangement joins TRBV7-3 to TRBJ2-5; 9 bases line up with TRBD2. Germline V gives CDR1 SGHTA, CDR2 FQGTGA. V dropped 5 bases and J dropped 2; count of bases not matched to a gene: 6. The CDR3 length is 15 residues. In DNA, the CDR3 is TGTGCCAGCAGCATGTTTAGCGGGAGTCAAGAGACCCAGTACTTC. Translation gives CASSMFSGSQETQYF.

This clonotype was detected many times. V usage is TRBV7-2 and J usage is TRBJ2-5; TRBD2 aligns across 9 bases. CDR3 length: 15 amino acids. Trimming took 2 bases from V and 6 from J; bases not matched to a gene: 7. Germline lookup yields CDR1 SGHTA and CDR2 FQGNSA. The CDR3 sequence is CASSLTREGLKTQYF. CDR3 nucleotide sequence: TGTGCCAGCAGCTTAACGCGGGAGGGCCTGAAGACCCAGTACTTC. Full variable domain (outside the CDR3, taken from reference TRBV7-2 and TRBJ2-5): GAGVSQSPSNKVTEKGKDVELRCDPISGHTALYWYRQSLGQGLEFLIYFQGNSAPDKSGLPSDRFSAERTGGSVSTLTIQRTQQEDSAVYLCASSLTREGLKTQYFGPGTRLLVL.

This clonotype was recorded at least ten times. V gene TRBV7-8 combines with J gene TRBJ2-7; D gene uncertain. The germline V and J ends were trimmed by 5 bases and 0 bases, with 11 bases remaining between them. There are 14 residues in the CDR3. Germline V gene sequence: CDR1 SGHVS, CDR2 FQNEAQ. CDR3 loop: CASSQVSSSYEQYV. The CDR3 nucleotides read TGTGCCAGCAGCCAAGTTAGCAGCTCCTACGAGCAGTACGTC.

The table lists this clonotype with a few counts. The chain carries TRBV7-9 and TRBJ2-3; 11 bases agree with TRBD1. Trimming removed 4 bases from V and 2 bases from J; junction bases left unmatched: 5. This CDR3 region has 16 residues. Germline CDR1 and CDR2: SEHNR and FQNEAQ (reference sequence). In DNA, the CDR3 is TGTGCCAGCAGCTCGGGACAGGGGGATCTCACAGATACGCAGTATTTT. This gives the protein CASSSGQGDLTDTQYF.

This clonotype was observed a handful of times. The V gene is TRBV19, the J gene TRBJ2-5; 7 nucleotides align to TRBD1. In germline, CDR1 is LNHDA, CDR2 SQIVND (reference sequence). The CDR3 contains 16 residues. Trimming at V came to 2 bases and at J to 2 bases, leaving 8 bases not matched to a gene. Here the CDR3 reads CASSILGSTGQETQYF. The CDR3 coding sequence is TGTGCCAGTAGTATACTGGGGTCGACAGGGCAAGAGACCCAGTACTTC.

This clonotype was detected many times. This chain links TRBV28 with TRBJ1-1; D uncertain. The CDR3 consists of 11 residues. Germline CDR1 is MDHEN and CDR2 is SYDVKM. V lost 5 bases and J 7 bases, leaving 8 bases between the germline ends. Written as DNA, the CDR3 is TGTGCCAGCAGTACCCAGCTTGAAGCTTTCTTT. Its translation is CASSTQLEAFF.

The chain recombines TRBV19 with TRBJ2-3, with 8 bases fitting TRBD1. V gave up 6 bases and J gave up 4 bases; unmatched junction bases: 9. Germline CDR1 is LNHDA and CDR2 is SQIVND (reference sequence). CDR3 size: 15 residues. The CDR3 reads CASRVGQGGSDTQYF. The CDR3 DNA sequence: TGTGCCAGTAGGGTCGGACAGGGTGGGTCAGATACGCAGTATTTT.

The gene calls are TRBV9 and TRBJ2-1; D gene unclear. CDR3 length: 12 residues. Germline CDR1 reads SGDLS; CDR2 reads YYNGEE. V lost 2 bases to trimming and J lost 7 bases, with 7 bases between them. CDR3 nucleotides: TGTGCCAGCAGCGTGGTCGAAAATGAGCAGTTCTTC. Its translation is CASSVVENEQFF. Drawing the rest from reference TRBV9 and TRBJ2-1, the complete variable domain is DSGVTQTPKHLITATGQRVTLRCSPRSGDLSVYWYQQSLDQGLQFLIQYYNGEERAKGNILERFSAQQFPDLHSELNLSSLELGDSALYFCASSVVENEQFFGPGTRLTVL.

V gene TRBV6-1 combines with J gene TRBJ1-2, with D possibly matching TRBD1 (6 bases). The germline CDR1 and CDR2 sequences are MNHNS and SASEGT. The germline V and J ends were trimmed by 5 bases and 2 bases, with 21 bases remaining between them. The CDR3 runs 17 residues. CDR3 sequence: CASSYRIRGAENYGYTF. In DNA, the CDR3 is TGTGCCAGCAGTTACCGAATTCGGGGGGCAGAAAACTATGGCTACACCTTC.

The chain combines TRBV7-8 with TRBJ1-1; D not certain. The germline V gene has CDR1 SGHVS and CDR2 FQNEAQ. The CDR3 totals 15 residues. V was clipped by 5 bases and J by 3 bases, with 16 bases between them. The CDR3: CASSLQRTFDTEAFF. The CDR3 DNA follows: TGTGCCAGCAGCCTCCAACGGACGTTCGACACTGAAGCTTTCTTT.

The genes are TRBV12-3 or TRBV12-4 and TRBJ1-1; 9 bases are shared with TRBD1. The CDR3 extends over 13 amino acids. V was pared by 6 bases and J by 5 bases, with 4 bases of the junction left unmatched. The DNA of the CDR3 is TGTGCCAGCAGCGGGGACAGGGATACTGAAGCTTTCTTT. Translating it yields CASSGDRDTEAFF.

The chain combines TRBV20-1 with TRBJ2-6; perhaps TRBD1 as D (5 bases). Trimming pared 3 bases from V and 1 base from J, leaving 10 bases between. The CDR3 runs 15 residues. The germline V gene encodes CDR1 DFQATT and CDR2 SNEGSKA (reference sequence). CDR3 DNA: TGCAGTGCTAGGGGGCAGCCATCTGGGGCCAACGTCCTGACTTTC. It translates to CSARGQPSGANVLTF.

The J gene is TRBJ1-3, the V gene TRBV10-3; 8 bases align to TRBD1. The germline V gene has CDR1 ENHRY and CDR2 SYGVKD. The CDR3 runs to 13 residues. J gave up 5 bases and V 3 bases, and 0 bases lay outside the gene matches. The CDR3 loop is CAISDRGRNTIYF. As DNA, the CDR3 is TGTGCCATCAGTGACAGGGGGCGAAACACCATATATTTT.

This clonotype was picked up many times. CDR3 bases: TGTGCCAGCCAGGCCCAGGGGAGGTCTGGAAACACCATATATTTT. This translates into CASQAQGRSGNTIYF. The chain employs TRBV11-2 and TRBJ1-3; perhaps TRBD1 as D (6 bases). Trimming left V 8 bases short and J 1 base short, with 15 bases between. CDR1 is SGHAT, CDR2 FQNNGV, per germline. The CDR3 length is 15 residues.